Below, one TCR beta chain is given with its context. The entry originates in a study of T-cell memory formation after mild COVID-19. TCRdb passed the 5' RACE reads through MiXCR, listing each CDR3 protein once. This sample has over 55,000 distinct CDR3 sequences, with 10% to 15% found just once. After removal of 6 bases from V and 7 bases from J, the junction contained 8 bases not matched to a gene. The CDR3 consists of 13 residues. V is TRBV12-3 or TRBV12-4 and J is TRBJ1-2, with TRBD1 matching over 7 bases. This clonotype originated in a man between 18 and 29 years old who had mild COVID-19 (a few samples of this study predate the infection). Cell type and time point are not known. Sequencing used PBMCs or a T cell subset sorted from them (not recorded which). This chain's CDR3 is CASRLGGLGGYTF. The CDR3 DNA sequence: TGTGCCAGCAGGCTAGGGGGCCTCGGTGGCTACACCTTC.